One sample yielded the 14 T cell receptor beta chains listed below, sequenced in a study of shared clonotypes between healthy human individuals. Method: immunoSEQ multiplex PCR; TCRdb's copy keeps in-frame clones and lacks some. Seen here are around 200,000 clones, about 68% observed once, and the top ten hold about 10%. Sequenced sample: memory CD4+ T cells sorted from blood. The subset here: CD45RA-negative fraction. These receptors came from a man under 40 in good health.

This clone appeared once. The chain links TRBV27 to TRBJ1-1, with D possibly TRBD1 on 5 matching bases. The germline V gene encodes CDR1 MNHEY and CDR2 SMNVEV (reference sequence). The V end lost 4 bases, the J end lost 4 bases, and 7 bases lay between the germline ends. The CDR3 covers 12 residues. CDR3 DNA sequence: TGTGCCAGCAGTTCAGGGCTCACTGAAGCTTTCTTT. Its translation is CASSSGLTEAFF.

This clone was seen ten or more times. At the DNA level, this CDR3 is encoded by other sequences in the same sample as well. The J gene is TRBJ1-1, the V gene TRBV5-1, with TRBD1 identical over 7 bases. The V gene's germline CDR1 is SGHRS and CDR2 YFSETQ. The CDR3 has 14 residues. Unmatched junction bases numbered 4, after V lost 4 bases and J lost 1 base. Here the CDR3 DNA reads TGCGCCAGCAGCCCGGGACAGCCGAACACTGAAGCTTTCTTT. Translation: CASSPGQPNTEAFF.

J is TRBJ2-7 and V is TRBV18; 7 bases are a match to TRBD2. The CDR3 has 17 amino acids. The germline V gene has CDR1 KGHSH and CDR2 LQKENI. V shed 3 bases and J 2 bases; nucleotides not matched to a gene: 13. The CDR3 nucleotides read TGTGCCAGCTCACCCATCAACACAGCGGGAAAAGCCTACGAGCAGTACTTC. The encoded protein is CASSPINTAGKAYEQYF.

The chain combines TRBV19 with TRBJ1-5; no firm D call. Germline V gene sequence: CDR1 LNHDA, CDR2 SQIVND (reference sequence). V was clipped by 0 bases and J by 3 bases, with 3 bases between them. The CDR3 sequence is 13 residues long. CDR3 region: CASSIDPNQPQHF. As DNA, the CDR3 is TGTGCCAGTAGTATAGACCCCAATCAGCCCCAGCATTTT.

As concerns this clone: Other DNA sequences of this sample code for an identical CDR3. V is TRBV9 and J is TRBJ1-1; D not resolved. V was pared by 0 bases and J by 5 bases, with 11 bases between. The CDR3 sequence is 14 residues long. Germline CDR1 SGDLS, CDR2 YYNGEE. The CDR3 sequence is CASSVAVGRTEAFF. CDR3 coding DNA: TGTGCCAGCAGCGTAGCGGTGGGTCGAACTGAAGCTTTCTTT. The full variable domain, with the rest looked up from reference TRBV9 and TRBJ1-1, is DSGVTQTPKHLITATGQRVTLRCSPRSGDLSVYWYQQSLDQGLQFLIQYYNGEERAKGNILERFSAQQFPDLHSELNLSSLELGDSALYFCASSVAVGRTEAFFGQGTRLTVV.

V usage is TRBV7-2 and J usage is TRBJ1-2; 11 bases line up with TRBD1. Germline-derived CDR1 and CDR2 are SGHTA and FQGNSA. The CDR3 runs 15 residues. V dropped 4 bases and J dropped 4; count of bases not matched to a gene: 5. CDR3 region: CASSSTGQGGYGYTF. In DNA form, the CDR3 reads TGTGCCAGCAGCTCAACGGGACAGGGGGGCTATGGCTACACCTTC.

The chain is built from TRBV7-9 and TRBJ1-3; perhaps TRBD1 as D (5 bases). This CDR3 is 14 amino acids long. Looked up from germline, CDR1 is SEHNR and CDR2 is FQNEAQ (reference sequence). The V gene lost 6 bases and the J gene lost 0 bases, with 9 bases spanning the gap. The CDR3 reads CASRTGDSGNTIYF. For the CDR3, the DNA is TGTGCCAGCAGAACAGGTGACTCTGGAAACACCATATATTTT. Complete variable domain (other parts from reference TRBV7-9 and TRBJ1-3): DTGVSQNPRHKITKRGQNVTFRCDPISEHNRLYWYRQTLGQGPEFLTYFQNEAQLEKSRLLSDRFSAERPKGSFSTLEIQRTEQGDSAMYLCASRTGDSGNTIYFGEGSWLTVV.

The V and J genes are TRBV10-3 and TRBJ1-5; D might be TRBD1 (5 bases). The CDR3 is 15 residues long. V was clipped by 6 bases and J by 2 bases, with 14 bases between them. Germline values: CDR1 ENHRY, CDR2 SYGVKD. The CDR3, as DNA: TGTGCCATCAGCACGGGGGGGGTAGGCAATCAGCCCCAGCATTTT. Encoded protein: CAISTGGVGNQPQHF.

The genes are TRBV6-5 and TRBJ2-7, with a possible D match to TRBD1 (5 bases). Trimming left V 2 bases short and J 6 bases short, with 14 bases between. This CDR3 has 14 amino acids. Germline-derived CDR1 and CDR2 are MNHEY and SVGAGI. CDR3 in amino acids: CASSYGAGLSEQYF. The DNA for the CDR3 is TGTGCCAGCAGTTACGGCGCAGGGTTGAGCGAGCAGTACTTC.

The rearrangement links TRBV21-1 to TRBJ2-7. TRBV21-1 is deemed a pseudogene. The CDR3 has 15 residues. This chain's CDR3 is CASSKGRSRGSEQYF. As DNA, the CDR3 is TGTGCCAGCAGCAAAGGCCGGAGCCGGGGCTCCGAGCAGTACTTC.

This chain links TRBV2 with TRBJ2-1; TRBD1 or TRBD2 may be the D gene (6 bases each). V was pared by 10 bases and J by 2 bases, with 18 bases between. The CDR3 length is 15 residues. The germline V gene has CDR1 SNHLY and CDR2 FYNNEI. CDR3 nucleotides: TGTGCCACCACCGGGGGCGGAAACACCTACAATGAGCAGTTCTTC. This codes for CATTGGGNTYNEQFF.

The chain couples TRBV6-5 to TRBJ2-2; no definite D call. CDR3 length: 12 amino acids. CDR1 and CDR2 (germline): MNHEY, SVGAGI. Trimming cost V 5 bases and J 8 bases, with 9 bases left between them. The CDR3 DNA reads as TGTGCCAGCAGTACGAGAGTGGGGGAGCTGTTTTTT. Translated, it gives CASSTRVGELFF.

The rearrangement uses TRBV4-1 and TRBJ2-7; 8 bases map to TRBD2. Germline CDR1 MGHRA, CDR2 YSYEKL. After removal of 0 bases from V and 2 bases from J, the junction contained 9 bases not matched to a gene. This CDR3 is built from 17 residues. The CDR3 loop reads CASSQELAGGRPYEQYF. The CDR3, as DNA: TGCGCCAGCAGCCAAGAGCTTGCGGGAGGAAGACCCTACGAGCAGTACTTC.

This clone was seen once. The chain combines TRBV7-2 with TRBJ2-1; D might be TRBD1 (7 bases). This CDR3 region has 14 residues. V was clipped by 7 bases and J by 9 bases, with 19 bases between them. Germline-derived CDR1 and CDR2 are SGHTA and FQGNSA. The CDR3 coding sequence is TGTGCCAGCAATGAGCCGGCAGGGGGGCGTGAGCAGTTCTTC. Protein product: CASNEPAGGREQFF.